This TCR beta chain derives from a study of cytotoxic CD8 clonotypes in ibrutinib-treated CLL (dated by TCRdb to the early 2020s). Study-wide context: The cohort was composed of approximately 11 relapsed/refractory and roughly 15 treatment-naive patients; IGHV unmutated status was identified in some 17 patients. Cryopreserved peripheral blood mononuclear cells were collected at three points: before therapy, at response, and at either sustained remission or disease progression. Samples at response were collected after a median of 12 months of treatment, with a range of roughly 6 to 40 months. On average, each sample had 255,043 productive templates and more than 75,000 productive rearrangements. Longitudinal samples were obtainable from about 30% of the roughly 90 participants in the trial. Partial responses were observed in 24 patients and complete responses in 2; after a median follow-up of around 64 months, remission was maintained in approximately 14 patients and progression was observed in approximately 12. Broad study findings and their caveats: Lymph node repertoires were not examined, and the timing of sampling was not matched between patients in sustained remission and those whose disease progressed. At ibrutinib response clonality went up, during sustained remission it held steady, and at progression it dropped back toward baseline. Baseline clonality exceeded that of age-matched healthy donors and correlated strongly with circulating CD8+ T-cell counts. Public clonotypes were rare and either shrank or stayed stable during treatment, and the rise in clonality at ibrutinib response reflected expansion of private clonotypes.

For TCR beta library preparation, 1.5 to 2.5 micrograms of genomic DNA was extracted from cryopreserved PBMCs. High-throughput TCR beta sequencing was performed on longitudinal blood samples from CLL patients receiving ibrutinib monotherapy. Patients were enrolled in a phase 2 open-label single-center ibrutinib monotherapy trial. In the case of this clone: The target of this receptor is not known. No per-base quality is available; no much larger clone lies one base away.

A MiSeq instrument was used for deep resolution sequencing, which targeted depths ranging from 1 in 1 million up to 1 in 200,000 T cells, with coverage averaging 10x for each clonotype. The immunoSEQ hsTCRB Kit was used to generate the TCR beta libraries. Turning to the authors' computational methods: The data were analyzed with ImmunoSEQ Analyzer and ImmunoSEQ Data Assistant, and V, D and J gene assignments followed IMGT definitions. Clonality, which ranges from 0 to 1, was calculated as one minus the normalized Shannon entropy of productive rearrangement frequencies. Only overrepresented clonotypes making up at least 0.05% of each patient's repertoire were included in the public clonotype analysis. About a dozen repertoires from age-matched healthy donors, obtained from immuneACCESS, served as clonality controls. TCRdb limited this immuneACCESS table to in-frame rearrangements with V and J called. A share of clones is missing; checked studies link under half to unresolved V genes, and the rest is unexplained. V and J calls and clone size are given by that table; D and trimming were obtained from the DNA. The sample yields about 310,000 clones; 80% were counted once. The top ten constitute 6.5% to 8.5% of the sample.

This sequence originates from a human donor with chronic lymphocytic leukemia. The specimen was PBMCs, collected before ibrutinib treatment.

The bases read TGTGCCAGCAGCTTATCCCCACTCGAGCAGTACTTC. Translated, it gives CASSLSPLEQYF. The sequence is built from TRBV7-9 and TRBJ2-7; the D segment cannot be called with confidence. CDR1 and CDR2 are read off the germline V gene (reference sequence) as SEHNR and FQNEAQ. From its cysteine to its phenylalanine, the CDR3 spans 12 amino acids. The sequence is cut down to CDR3 DNA, 36 bases in frame from base 1. At the junction V is shortened by 2 bases and J by 6 bases, with 8 bases in between.